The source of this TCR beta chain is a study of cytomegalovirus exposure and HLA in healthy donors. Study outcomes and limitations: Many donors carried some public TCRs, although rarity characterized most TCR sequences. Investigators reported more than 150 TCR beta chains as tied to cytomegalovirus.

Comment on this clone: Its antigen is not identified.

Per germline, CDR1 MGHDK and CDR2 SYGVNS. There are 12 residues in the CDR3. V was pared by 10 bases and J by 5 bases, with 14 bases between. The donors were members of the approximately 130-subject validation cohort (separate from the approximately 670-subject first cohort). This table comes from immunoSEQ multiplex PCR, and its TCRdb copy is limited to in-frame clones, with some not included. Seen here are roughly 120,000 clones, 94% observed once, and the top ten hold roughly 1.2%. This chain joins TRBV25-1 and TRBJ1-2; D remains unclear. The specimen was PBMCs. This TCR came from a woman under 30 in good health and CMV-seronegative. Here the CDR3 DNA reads TGTGCCACCCCCCCGAGAAGATATGGCTACACCTTC. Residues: CATPPRRYGYTF.